Each of the 27 T cell receptor beta chains below was sequenced from the same sample in a study of blood T cell repertoires in COVID-19. This table comes from immunoSEQ multiplex PCR, and its TCRdb copy is limited to in-frame clones, with some not included. The data contain about 220,000 clones, roughly 84% of them singletons. Material: PBMCs or T cells enriched from blood (not recorded which). Receptor source: a woman in her thirties or forties who had recovered from COVID-19.

V usage is TRBV7-2 and J usage is TRBJ2-5; D is unclear. Trimming removed 1 base at V and 1 base at J, with 13 bases between. The CDR3 runs 16 residues. Germline V gene data show CDR1 as SGHTA and CDR2 as FQGNSA. CDR3 loop: CASSLEGFDTQETQYF. In DNA form, the CDR3 reads TGTGCCAGCAGCTTAGAAGGTTTCGACACCCAAGAGACCCAGTACTTC.

This chain uses TRBV28 with TRBJ2-3, with 10 nucleotides matching TRBD2. The germline CDR1 and CDR2 sequences are MDHEN and SYDVKM. Losses at the gene ends were 0 bases for V and 3 bases for J; bases not matched to a gene: 0. This CDR3 comprises 15 residues. CDR3 in amino acids: CASSLWTSGTDTQYF. CDR3 bases: TGTGCCAGCAGTTTATGGACTAGCGGGACAGATACGCAGTATTTT.

The chain links TRBV3-1 (or the pseudogene TRBV3-2) to TRBJ1-6, with 7 bases that match TRBD1. J gave up 0 bases and V 6 bases, and 5 bases lay outside the gene matches. Per the germline V gene, CDR1 is LGHDT and CDR2 is YNNKEL (reference sequence). CDR3 length: 16 amino acids. In DNA, the CDR3 is TGTGCCAGCAGACGACAGGGCATCTCCTATAATTCACCCCTCCACTTT. Translating gives CASRRQGISYNSPLHF.

This chain links TRBV5-5 with TRBJ2-3, with TRBD2 as a possible D gene (6 bases). Germline CDR1 and CDR2: SGHKS and YYEKEE (reference sequence). Trimming removed 2 bases from V and 6 bases from J, with 16 bases in between. The CDR3 extends over 15 amino acids. CDR3 sequence: CASSFFSGSMDTQYF. The CDR3 nucleotides are TGTGCCAGCAGCTTTTTTTCCGGGAGCATGGATACGCAGTATTTT. Supplemented by reference TRBV5-5 and TRBJ2-3, the full variable domain reads DAGVTQSPTHLIKTRGQQVTLRCSPISGHKSVSWYQQVLGQGPQFIFQYYEKEERGRGNFPDRFSARQFPNYSSELNVNALLLGDSALYLCASSFFSGSMDTQYFGPGTRLTVL.

This clone has more than one count but fewer than ten. The J gene is TRBJ2-1, the V gene TRBV2; 7 positions agree with TRBD2. V dropped 6 bases and J dropped 5; count of bases not matched to a gene: 7. The CDR3 is 14 residues long. Germline values: CDR1 SNHLY, CDR2 FYNNEI. Here the CDR3 DNA reads TGTGCCAGCAGCCTCACTAGCGTTCACAATGAGCAGTTCTTC. Translated: CASSLTSVHNEQFF.

The chain carries TRBV18 and TRBJ2-3; no definite D call. The CDR3 covers 14 residues. The V gene lost 5 bases and the J gene lost 5 bases, with 14 bases spanning the gap. Germline CDR1 KGHSH, CDR2 LQKENI. The chain's CDR3 is CASSIMGTGDTQYF. The CDR3 DNA reads TGTGCCAGCTCAATTATGGGCACCGGAGATACGCAGTATTTT.

The rearrangement joins TRBV28 to TRBJ1-4; 9 nucleotides line up with TRBD1. After removal of 6 bases from V and 5 bases from J, the junction contained 4 bases not matched to a gene. The germline gives CDR1 MDHEN, CDR2 SYDVKM. The CDR3 is 14 residues long. DNA for the CDR3: TGTGCCAGCAGCGACAGGGGGAAGAATGAAAAACTGTTTTTT. Residues: CASSDRGKNEKLFF.

The chain carries TRBV27 and TRBJ1-2; D might be TRBD1 (6 bases). Trimming took 5 bases from V and 3 from J, leaving 22 bases between them. This CDR3 spans 17 amino acids. Germline CDR1 MNHEY, CDR2 SMNVEV (reference sequence). CDR3 residues: CASSTTGEGVRDYGYTF. The CDR3 DNA sequence: TGTGCCAGCAGTACAACCGGGGAGGGGGTGAGGGACTATGGCTACACCTTC.

A few counts support this clone. This sequence joins TRBV5-8 and TRBJ2-1, with 9 nucleotides matching TRBD1. J gave up 5 bases and V 3 bases, and 6 bases lay outside the gene matches. The germline V gene encodes CDR1 SGHTS and CDR2 YDEGEE. CDR3 length equals 15 residues. The CDR3 spells CASSWGTGTHNEQFF. CDR3 DNA sequence: TGTGCCAGCAGCTGGGGGACAGGGACACACAATGAGCAGTTCTTC.

V gene TRBV24-1 combines with J gene TRBJ2-3, with D perhaps matching TRBD2 (6 bases). V shed 1 base and J shed 0 bases, with 13 bases lying between them. This CDR3 contains 17 residues. CDR1 KGHDR and CDR2 SFDVKD come from the germline V gene. The chain's CDR3 is CATSDFTQRASTDTQYF. CDR3 bases: TGTGCCACCAGTGATTTTACCCAGCGGGCAAGCACAGATACGCAGTATTTT.

The V call is TRBV27, the J call TRBJ2-1; maybe TRBD2 (6 bases). The CDR3 runs to 16 residues. Between the trimmed V and J ends, which lost 1 base and 0 bases, there was a span of 10 bases. Germline CDR1 is MNHEY and CDR2 is SMNVEV (reference sequence). The CDR3 spells CASSLWGVTSYNEQFF. DNA for the CDR3: TGTGCCAGCAGTTTATGGGGGGTAACCTCCTACAATGAGCAGTTCTTC.

The rearrangement joins TRBV7-2 to TRBJ2-7; 9 bases line up with TRBD1. The CDR3 loop spans 13 amino acids. The germline gives CDR1 SGHTA, CDR2 FQGNSA. Losses at the gene ends were 4 bases for V and 5 bases for J; bases not matched to a gene: 3. CDR3 region: CASSSRTGDEQYF. Here the CDR3 DNA reads TGTGCCAGCAGCTCCCGGACAGGGGACGAGCAGTACTTC.

The chain carries TRBV10-1 and TRBJ2-7; no firm D call. This CDR3 is 12 amino acids long. Germline-derived CDR1 and CDR2 are WNHNN and SYGVQD (reference sequence). V gave up 11 bases and J gave up 0 bases, with 11 bases separating them. Written as DNA, the CDR3 is TGCGCCCGCATCGGAGTCTCCTACGAGCAGTACTTC. Translating gives CARIGVSYEQYF.

The chain uses TRBV28 and TRBJ2-7; 8 nucleotides agree with TRBD1. This CDR3 comprises 14 residues. The J segment lost 3 bases and the V segment lost 5 bases, leaving 6 bases of the junction unmatched. The germline gives CDR1 MDHEN, CDR2 SYDVKM. CDR3 region: CASSEGQARYEQYV. The CDR3 nucleotides read TGTGCCAGCAGTGAGGGACAGGCACGCTACGAGCAGTACGTC.

The V and J genes are TRBV4-3 and TRBJ2-4, with 9 nucleotides matching TRBD1. CDR1 and CDR2 (germline): LGHNA, YSLEER. J was trimmed by 11 bases and V by 4 bases; bases with no gene match: 6. This CDR3 has 13 amino acids. CDR3 in amino acids: CASSPDRGMVQYF. The CDR3 nucleotides are TGCGCCAGCAGCCCGGACAGGGGTATGGTTCAGTACTTC.

This chain connects TRBV5-6 to TRBJ2-3, with D perhaps matching TRBD2 (7 bases). Trimming left V 2 bases short and J 4 bases short, with 17 bases between. Per germline, CDR1 SGHDT and CDR2 YYEEEE. This CDR3 spans 16 amino acids. CDR3 protein: CASSLRGARPADTQYF. The DNA for the CDR3 is TGTGCCAGCAGCTTACGGGGGGCGCGCCCGGCAGATACGCAGTATTTT.

The rearrangement links TRBV7-3 to TRBJ1-2, with TRBD1 matching over 7 bases. There are 15 residues in the CDR3. CDR1 and CDR2 from the germline V gene are SGHTA and FQGTGA. The V gene end was trimmed by 5 bases and the J gene end by 7 bases; junction bases not matched to a gene: 13. The CDR3 protein is CASSAEGTAGGGYTF. The CDR3, as DNA: TGTGCCAGCAGCGCCGAGGGGACAGCGGGTGGTGGCTACACCTTC.

The chain is built from TRBV2 and TRBJ2-1; a weak D match, TRBD2 (5 bases). CDR3 size: 16 residues. V was cut by 7 bases and J by 5 bases, with 21 bases left in between. Germline V gene sequence: CDR1 SNHLY, CDR2 FYNNEI. CDR3: CASTASTGNFDNEQFF. The CDR3 DNA is TGTGCCAGCACCGCAAGCACCGGGAACTTCGACAATGAGCAGTTCTTC.

The CDR3 sequence is CATSGGTSGSGANVLTF. For the CDR3, the DNA is TGTGCCACCAGCGGCGGGACTAGCGGGTCTGGGGCCAACGTCCTGACTTTC. V gene TRBV15 combines with J gene TRBJ2-6; the match to TRBD2 covers 12 bases. The V gene end was trimmed by 5 bases and the J gene end by 1 base; junction bases not matched to a gene: 3. Looked up from germline, CDR1 is LNHNV and CDR2 is YYDKDF (reference sequence). The CDR3 has 17 residues.

The chain has TRBV19 and TRBJ2-1, with 8 bases lining up with TRBD2. The J segment lost 5 bases and the V segment lost 3 bases, leaving 3 bases of the junction unmatched. The CDR3 covers 14 residues. CDR1 is LNHDA and CDR2 is SQIVND in the germline V gene (reference sequence). The CDR3 region is CASSIPAGDNEQFF. As DNA, the CDR3 is TGTGCCAGTAGTATCCCAGCGGGAGACAATGAGCAGTTCTTC.

This clone was seen only a few times. The chain is built from TRBV6-5 and TRBJ1-5; D remains ambiguous. CDR1 MNHEY and CDR2 SVGAGI come from the germline V gene. This CDR3 has 13 residues. V was clipped by 0 bases and J by 5 bases, with 5 bases between them. The CDR3 coding sequence is TGTGCCAGCAGTTACTCGAGGGATCAGCCCCAGCATTTT. This sequence encodes CASSYSRDQPQHF.

Regarding this clone: The identical CDR3 is also encoded by other nucleotide sequences in the sample. CDR3 nucleotides: TGTGCCAGCAGCCCCAGGGGCGGGAGCTCCTACAATGAGCAGTTCTTC. It specifies CASSPRGGSSYNEQFF. The chain employs TRBV7-9 and TRBJ2-1; TRBD2 is a possible D gene (7 bases). Germline-derived CDR1 and CDR2 are SEHNR and FQNEAQ (reference sequence). CDR3 length: 16 residues. Trimming cost V 5 bases and J 0 bases, with 14 bases left between them.

CDR3 nucleotides: TGTGCCAGCAGTCTCTCGGGACTAGCGGAAAATTACGAGCAGTACTTC. Amino acid sequence: CASSLSGLAENYEQYF. The gene calls are TRBV27 and TRBJ2-7; TRBD2 aligns across 11 bases. After removal of 5 bases from V and 4 bases from J, the junction contained 10 bases not matched to a gene. In germline, CDR1 is MNHEY, CDR2 SMNVEV (reference sequence). The CDR3 contains 16 residues.

V usage is TRBV7-9 and J usage is TRBJ2-7, with D maybe TRBD1 (6 bases). Germline V gives CDR1 SEHNR, CDR2 FQNEAQ (reference sequence). The CDR3 loop spans 16 amino acids. V lost 3 bases and J 2 bases, leaving 17 bases between the germline ends. The CDR3 DNA sequence: TGTGCCAGCAGCTTCCCCGTCCGGACAGCTACCTACGAGCAGTACTTC. This translates into CASSFPVRTATYEQYF.

CDR3 nucleotide sequence: TGCGCCAGCAAAAGGACTAGCGGTTCCTACGAGCAGTACTTC. Protein: CASKRTSGSYEQYF. This chain uses TRBV10-2 with TRBJ2-7, with TRBD2 identical over 10 bases. Germline CDR1 WSHSY, CDR2 SAAADI. With 7 bases clipped from V and 1 base from J, the junction kept 4 bases outside the gene matches. The CDR3 has 14 residues.

V is TRBV25-1 and J is TRBJ1-6; D is undetermined. Trimming removed 1 base from V and 7 bases from J, with 11 bases in between. Germline loops: CDR1 MGHDK, CDR2 SYGVNS. CDR3 length: 15 amino acids. Here the CDR3 reads CASSESVLLNSPLHF. CDR3 nucleotide sequence: TGTGCCAGCAGTGAATCGGTTCTCCTGAATTCACCCCTCCACTTT.

The V gene is TRBV10-3, the J gene TRBJ2-1, with D tentatively TRBD2 (6 bases). The germline V gene has CDR1 ENHRY and CDR2 SYGVKD. This CDR3 has 13 residues. The V end lost 9 bases, the J end lost 1 base, and 10 bases lay between the germline ends. As DNA, the CDR3 is TGTGCCATGAGCGGGTCATCCTACAATGAGCAGTTCTTC. As protein: CAMSGSSYNEQFF.